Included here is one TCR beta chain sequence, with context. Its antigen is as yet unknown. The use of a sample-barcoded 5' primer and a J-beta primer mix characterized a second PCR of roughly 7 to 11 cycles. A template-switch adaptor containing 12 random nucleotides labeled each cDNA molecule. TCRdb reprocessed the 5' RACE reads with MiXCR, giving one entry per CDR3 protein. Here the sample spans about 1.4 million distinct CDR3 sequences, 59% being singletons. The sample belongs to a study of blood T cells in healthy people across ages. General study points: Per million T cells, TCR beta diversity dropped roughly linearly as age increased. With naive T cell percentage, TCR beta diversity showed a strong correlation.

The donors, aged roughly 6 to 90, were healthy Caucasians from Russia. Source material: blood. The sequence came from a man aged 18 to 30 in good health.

CDR3 DNA: TGCGCCAGCGCAAACACAGGACCCTACGAGCAGTACTTC. It yields the protein CASANTGPYEQYF. This sequence joins TRBV10-2 and TRBJ2-5, with D possibly matching TRBD1 (5 bases). The end of the DNA is better explained by TRBJ2-7, so the J call may be wrong. Per germline, CDR1 WSHSY and CDR2 SAAADI. The CDR3 spans 13 residues.